This T cell receptor beta chain was documented in a study of beta chain features in type 1 diabetes. Study information: The patient and healthy donor groups were comparable for age, gender and cell yields.

This clone was seen only a few times. The antigen remains undetermined. Findings and caveats of the study: Overrepresentation of cells with high TCR expression could result from cDNA sequencing.

Investigators reverse transcribed all isolated RNA, so they sequenced expressed TCRB transcripts. Sequenced by immunoSEQ multiplex PCR; TCRdb stores in-frame clones only, minus some. The table lists just over 450,000 clones, approximately 31% of them singletons, with about 0.06% in the top ten. V was shortened by 6 bases and J by 2 bases, with 11 bases between the two germline ends. Germline-derived CDR1 and CDR2 are SGHNT and YYREEE (reference sequence). This CDR3 region has 13 residues. This rearrangement joins TRBV5-4 to TRBJ1-2, with a tentative D call TRBD1 (6 bases). The sequence was obtained from a man aged 18 to 35 in good health. Sequencing was done on a sample of naive CD4+ T cells from blood. CDR3 DNA: TGTGCCAGCACAGGTCAGGGGAACTATGGCTACACCTTC. Its translation is CASTGQGNYGYTF.